The rows below give T cell receptor beta chains drawn from one sample of a study of T cell responses to AZD1222 COVID-19 vaccine. Profiling relied on immunoSEQ multiplex PCR, and the TCRdb table lists in-frame clones only, not all of them. The sample carries fewer than 250,000 clones, 80% to 95% recorded once. The sequenced sample was peripheral blood, obtained on day 0 of AZD1222 vaccination. The receptors stem from an adult in good health. The CDR3 runs from the conserved cysteine through the conserved F or W. Fields, in order: D gene, V gene, clone size, J gene, CDR3 DNA, CDR3 protein. A D gene is named only where the DNA matches it firmly. Clone size is not always given. Where it is, it says once, few, many or a class for expanded clones.

TRBD1	TRBV13	-	TRBJ2-3	TGTGCCAGCAGCTTAGGGACAGGGGCAGATACGCAGTATTTT	CASSLGTGADTQYF
-	TRBV2	-	TRBJ1-1	TGTGCCAGCAGTGTGGGCAGCTTGAACACTGAAGCTTTCTTT	CASSVGSLNTEAFF
-	TRBV5-4	once	TRBJ1-1	TGTGCCAGCAGGGGGAGCTCGAACACTGAAGCTTTCTTT	CASRGSSNTEAFF
TRBD1	TRBV25-1	-	TRBJ1-2	TGTGCCAGCAGTGGGTCCGGACAGGGAGGCAACTATGGCTACACCTTC	CASSGSGQGGNYGYTF
TRBD2	TRBV6-1	-	TRBJ2-5	TGTGCCAGCAGTGAGGTTTCTAGCGGGGGGGCCAGTGAGACCCAGTACTTC	CASSEVSSGGASETQYF
-	TRBV7-6	-	TRBJ2-1	TGTGCCAGCAGCGCCGGGCCGACAGGCTACAATGAGCAGTTCTTC	CASSAGPTGYNEQFF
TRBD1	TRBV10-2	once	TRBJ1-1	TGCGCCAGCAGTGAGTCGGATTGGACAGGGCCTAGAGCTTTCTTT	CASSESDWTGPRAFF
TRBD1	TRBV5-1	-	TRBJ1-2	TGCGCCAGCAGCTTGGTCGGGACAGGTTATGGCTACACCTTC	CASSLVGTGYGYTF
-	TRBV10-3	-	TRBJ2-3	TGTGCCATCCGGGATAACACAGATACGCAGTATTTT	CAIRDNTDTQYF
-	TRBV3-1/TRBV3-2	-	TRBJ1-3	TGTGCCAGCAGCCCCGTTGAGGGGAGAGGTGGAAACACCATATATTTT	CASSPVEGRGGNTIYF
-	TRBV30	-	TRBJ1-3	TGTGCCTGGAGTCCCTTAAACACCATATATTTT	CAWSPLNTIYF
-	TRBV13	-	TRBJ1-6	TGTGCCAGCAGTGAAGGGAATAATTCACCCCTCCACTTT	CASSEGNNSPLHF
-	TRBV3-1/TRBV3-2	-	TRBJ1-1	TGTGCCAGCAGCCAAGATGAGTGGAGTGAAGCTTTCTTT	CASSQDEWSEAFF
-	TRBV6-5	-	TRBJ2-5	TGTGCCAGCAGGGTAGGGTCGTCGGAGACCCAGTACTTC	CASRVGSSETQYF